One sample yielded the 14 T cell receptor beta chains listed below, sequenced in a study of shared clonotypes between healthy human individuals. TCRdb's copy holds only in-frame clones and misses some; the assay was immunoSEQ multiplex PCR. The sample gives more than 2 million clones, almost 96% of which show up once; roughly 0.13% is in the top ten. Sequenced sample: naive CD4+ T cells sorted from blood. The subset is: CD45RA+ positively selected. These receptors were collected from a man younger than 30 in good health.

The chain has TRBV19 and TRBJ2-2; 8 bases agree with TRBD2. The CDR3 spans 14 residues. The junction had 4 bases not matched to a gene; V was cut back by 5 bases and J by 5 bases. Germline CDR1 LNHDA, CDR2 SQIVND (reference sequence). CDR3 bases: TGTGCCAGTAGTTACCCGGGGGGGACCGGGGAGCTGTTTTTT. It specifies CASSYPGGTGELFF.

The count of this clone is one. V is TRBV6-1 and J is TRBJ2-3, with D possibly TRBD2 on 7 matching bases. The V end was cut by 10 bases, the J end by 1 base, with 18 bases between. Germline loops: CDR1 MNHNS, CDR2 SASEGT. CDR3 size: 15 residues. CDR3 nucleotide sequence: TGTGCCACCTCGCGGGGGCTAGCGGGCACAGATACGCAGTATTTT. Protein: CATSRGLAGTDTQYF.

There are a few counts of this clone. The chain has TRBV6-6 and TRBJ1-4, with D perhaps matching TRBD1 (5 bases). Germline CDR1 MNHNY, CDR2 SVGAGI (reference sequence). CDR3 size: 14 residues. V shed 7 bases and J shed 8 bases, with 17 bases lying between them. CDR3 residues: CASTNSGGFEKLFF. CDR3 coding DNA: TGTGCCAGCACCAACTCGGGGGGGTTCGAAAAACTGTTTTTT.

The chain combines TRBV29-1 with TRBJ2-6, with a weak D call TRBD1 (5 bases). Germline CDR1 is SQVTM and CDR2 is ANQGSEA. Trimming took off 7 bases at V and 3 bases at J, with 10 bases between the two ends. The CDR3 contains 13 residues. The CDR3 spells CSAQGHGANVLTF. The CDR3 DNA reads TGCAGCGCCCAGGGTCATGGGGCCAACGTCCTGACTTTC.

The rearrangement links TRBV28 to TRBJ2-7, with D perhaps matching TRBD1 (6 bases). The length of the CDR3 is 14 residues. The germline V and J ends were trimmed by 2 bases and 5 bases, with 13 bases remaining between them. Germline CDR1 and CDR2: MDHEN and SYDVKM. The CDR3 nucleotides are TGTGCCAGCAGTTTACCCCACAGGGCCCACGAGCAGTACTTC. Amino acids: CASSLPHRAHEQYF.

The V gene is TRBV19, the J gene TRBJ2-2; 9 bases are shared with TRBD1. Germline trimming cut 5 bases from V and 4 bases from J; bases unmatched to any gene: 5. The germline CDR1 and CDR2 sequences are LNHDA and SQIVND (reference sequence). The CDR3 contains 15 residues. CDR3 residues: CASSQDRGITGELFF. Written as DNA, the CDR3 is TGTGCCAGTAGTCAGGACAGGGGAATCACCGGGGAGCTGTTTTTT.

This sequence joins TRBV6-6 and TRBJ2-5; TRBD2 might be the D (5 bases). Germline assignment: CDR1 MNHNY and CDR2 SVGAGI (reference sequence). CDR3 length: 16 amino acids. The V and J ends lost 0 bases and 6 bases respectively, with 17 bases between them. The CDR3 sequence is CASSYSEEMIPKTQYF. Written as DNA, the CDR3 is TGTGCCAGCAGTTACTCGGAGGAAATGATCCCGAAGACCCAGTACTTC.

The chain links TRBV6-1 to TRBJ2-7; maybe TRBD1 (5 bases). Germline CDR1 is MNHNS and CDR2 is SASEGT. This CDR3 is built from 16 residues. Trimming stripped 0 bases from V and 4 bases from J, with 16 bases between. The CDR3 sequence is CASSEALYLGQYEQYF. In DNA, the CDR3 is TGTGCCAGCAGTGAAGCGCTGTACCTGGGGCAATACGAGCAGTACTTC.

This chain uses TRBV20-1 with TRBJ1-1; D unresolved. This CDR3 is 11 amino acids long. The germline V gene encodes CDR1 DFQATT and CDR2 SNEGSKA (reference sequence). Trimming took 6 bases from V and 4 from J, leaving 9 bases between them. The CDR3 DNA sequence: TGCAGTGCACCTCCAGGCACTGAAGCTTTCTTT. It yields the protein CSAPPGTEAFF.

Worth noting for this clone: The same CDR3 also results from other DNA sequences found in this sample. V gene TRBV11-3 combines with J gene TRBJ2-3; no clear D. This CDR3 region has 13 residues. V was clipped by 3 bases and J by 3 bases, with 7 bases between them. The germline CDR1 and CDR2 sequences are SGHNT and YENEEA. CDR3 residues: CASSLDGTDTQYF. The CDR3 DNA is TGTGCCAGCAGCTTGGACGGTACAGATACGCAGTATTTT.

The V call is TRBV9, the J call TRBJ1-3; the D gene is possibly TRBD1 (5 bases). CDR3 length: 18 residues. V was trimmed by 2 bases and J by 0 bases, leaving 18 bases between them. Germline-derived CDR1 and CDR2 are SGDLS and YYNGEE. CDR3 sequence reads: CASSVTVGQANSGNTIYF. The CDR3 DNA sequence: TGTGCCAGCAGCGTCACCGTGGGGCAGGCCAACTCTGGAAACACCATATATTTT.

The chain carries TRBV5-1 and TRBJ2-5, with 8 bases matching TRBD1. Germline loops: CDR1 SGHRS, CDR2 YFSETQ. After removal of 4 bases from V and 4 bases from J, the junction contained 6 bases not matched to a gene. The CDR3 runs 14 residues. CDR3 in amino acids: CASSPDRASETQYF. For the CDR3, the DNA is TGCGCCAGCAGCCCGGACAGGGCATCAGAGACCCAGTACTTC. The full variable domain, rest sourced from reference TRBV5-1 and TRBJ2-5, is KAGVTQTPRYLIKTRGQQVTLSCSPISGHRSVSWYQQTPGQGLQFLFEYFSETQRNKGNFPGRFSGRQFSNSRSEMNVSTLELGDSALYLCASSPDRASETQYFGPGTRLLVL.

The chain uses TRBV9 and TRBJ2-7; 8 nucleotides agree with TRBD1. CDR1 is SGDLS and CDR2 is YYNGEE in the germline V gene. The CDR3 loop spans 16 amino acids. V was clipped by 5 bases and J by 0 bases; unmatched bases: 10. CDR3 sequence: CASRGPRQGISYEQYF. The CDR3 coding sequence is TGTGCCAGCAGGGGACCCCGACAGGGGATCTCCTACGAGCAGTACTTC.

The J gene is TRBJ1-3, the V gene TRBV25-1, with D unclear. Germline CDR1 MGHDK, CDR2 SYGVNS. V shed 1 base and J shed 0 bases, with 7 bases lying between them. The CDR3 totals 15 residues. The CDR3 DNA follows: TGTGCCAGCAGTGAATTAAAGTTCTCTGGAAACACCATATATTTT. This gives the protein CASSELKFSGNTIYF.